This T cell receptor (beta chain) originates from a study of T cells of healthy individuals. The CDR3 spans 15 residues. V dropped 4 bases and J dropped 7 bases, with 17 bases sitting between them. The V gene's germline CDR1 is SGHAT and CDR2 FQNNGV. TCRdb re-called the 5' RACE reads through MiXCR, storing one row per CDR3 protein. The sample carries around 63,000 distinct CDR3 sequences, around 15% recorded once. The chain joins TRBV11-2 to TRBJ2-1; D may be TRBD1 (6 bases). The clonotype was recovered from a human donor in good health. In nucleotides, the CDR3 is TGTGCCAGCAGCTCCAGGCTCGATAGGGGGAATGAGCAGTTCTTC. Translation: CASSSRLDRGNEQFF.